The present TCR beta chain was sequenced within a study of regulatory T cells in long-lasting Graves disease. Findings and limits, study-wide: Relative to newly diagnosed Graves' patients, persistent ones had lower TCR diversity.

This clonotype occurred many times. No antigen is known for it. The junction had 6 bases not matched to a gene; V was cut back by 3 bases and J by 5 bases. The CDR3 covers 13 residues. Germline CDR1 SQVTM, CDR2 ANQGSEA. Sequencing libraries for TCR beta were prepared with iRepertoire HTBI primers and Arm-PCR of CDR3 regions. TCRdb redid the calling of the multiplex PCR reads with MiXCR, one entry per CDR3 protein. The table lists approximately 400,000 distinct CDR3 sequences, roughly 12% of them singletons. Time point given: newly diagnosed GD, antithyroid drugs for less than 3 months. Isolated PBMC RNA provided the starting material for the TCR library. These data were likewise used in another study, on T cells in Graves' hyperthyroidism and ophthalmopathy. As that study records: Orbital computed tomography and thyroid ultrasound, together with serum TRAb and thyroxine and clinical symptoms, were used for diagnoses. RT-PCR in the first round (using the HTBI primer set) targeted the TCR CDR3.

Source: peripheral blood mononuclear cells (PBMCs), taken at new diagnosis, from a patient treated with antithyroid drugs. The TCR comes from a woman aged 18-29 years with Graves disease. The J gene is TRBJ1-1, the V gene TRBV29-1, with TRBD1 identical over 7 bases. This CDR3 is CSVEASGGTEAFF. CDR3 DNA sequence: TGCAGCGTTGAGGCCTCAGGGGGGACTGAAGCTTTCTTT. The full variable domain, completed using reference TRBV29-1 and TRBJ1-1, is SAVISQKPSRDICQRGTSLTIQCQVDSQVTMMFWYRQQPGQSLTLIATANQGSEATYESGFVIDKFPISRPNLTFSTLTVSNMSPEDSSIYLCSVEASGGTEAFFGQGTRLTVV.